This T cell receptor beta chain was retrieved from a study of T cell responses to AZD1222 COVID-19 vaccine. The CDR3 is made up of 17 amino acids. Germline V gene data show CDR1 as SGHNT and CDR2 as YENEEA. The V and J ends lost 4 bases and 7 bases respectively, with 23 bases between them. Second doses at about 4 or about 12 weeks were pooled. Measured with immunoSEQ multiplex PCR; TCRdb has only the in-frame clones, and not every one. The sample holds around 180,000 clones, about 88% seen once. The source is an adult who received the AZD1222 COVID-19 vaccine. Sequencing used peripheral blood, obtained 28 days after the second AZD1222 dose. The chain is built from TRBV11-3 and TRBJ2-1, with no clear D. CDR3: CASSSLPPGAGRNEQFF. The CDR3 nucleotides are TGTGCCAGCAGCTCCTTGCCCCCAGGCGCAGGAAGGAATGAGCAGTTCTTC.